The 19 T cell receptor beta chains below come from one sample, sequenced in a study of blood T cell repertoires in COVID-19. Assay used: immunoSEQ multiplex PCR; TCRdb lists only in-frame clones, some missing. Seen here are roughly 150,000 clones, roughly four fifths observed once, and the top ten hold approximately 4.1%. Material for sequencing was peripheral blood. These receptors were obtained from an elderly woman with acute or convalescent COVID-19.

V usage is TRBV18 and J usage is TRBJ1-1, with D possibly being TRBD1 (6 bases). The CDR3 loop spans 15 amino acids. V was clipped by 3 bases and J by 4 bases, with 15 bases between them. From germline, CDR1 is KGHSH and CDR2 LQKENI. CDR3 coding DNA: TGTGCCAGCTCACCTTCGAATACAGGGCGCACTGAAGCTTTCTTT. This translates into CASSPSNTGRTEAFF.

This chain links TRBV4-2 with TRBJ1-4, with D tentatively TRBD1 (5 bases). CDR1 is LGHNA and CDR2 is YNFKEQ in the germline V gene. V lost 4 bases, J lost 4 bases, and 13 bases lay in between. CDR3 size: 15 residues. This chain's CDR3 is CASSLTGHFNEKLFF. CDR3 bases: TGTGCCAGCAGCCTAACTGGACACTTTAATGAAAAACTGTTTTTT.

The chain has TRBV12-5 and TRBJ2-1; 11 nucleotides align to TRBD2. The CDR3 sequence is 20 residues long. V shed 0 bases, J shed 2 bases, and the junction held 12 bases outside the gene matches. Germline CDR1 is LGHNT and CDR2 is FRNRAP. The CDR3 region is CASGLVLNSGRGGTYNEQFF. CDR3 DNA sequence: TGTGCTAGTGGTTTGGTACTTAATAGCGGGAGGGGAGGGACCTACAATGAGCAGTTCTTC.

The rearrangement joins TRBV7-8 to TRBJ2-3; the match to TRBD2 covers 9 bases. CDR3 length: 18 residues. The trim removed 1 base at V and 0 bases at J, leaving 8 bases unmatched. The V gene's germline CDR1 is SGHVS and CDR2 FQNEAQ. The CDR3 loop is CASSLGLVAGVSTDTQYF. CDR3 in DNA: TGTGCCAGCAGCTTAGGATTGGTAGCGGGAGTGAGCACAGATACGCAGTATTTT.

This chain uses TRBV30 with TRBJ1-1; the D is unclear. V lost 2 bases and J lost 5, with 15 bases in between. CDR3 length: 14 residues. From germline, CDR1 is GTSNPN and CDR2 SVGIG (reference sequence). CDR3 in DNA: TGTGCCTGGAGTCCGGGCCACCCGGGGACTGAAGCTTTCTTT. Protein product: CAWSPGHPGTEAFF.

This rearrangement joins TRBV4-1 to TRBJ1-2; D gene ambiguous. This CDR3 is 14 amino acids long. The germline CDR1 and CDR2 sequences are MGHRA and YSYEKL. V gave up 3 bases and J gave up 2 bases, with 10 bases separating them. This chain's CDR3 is CASSQPVRNYGYTF. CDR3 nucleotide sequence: TGCGCCAGCAGCCAGCCCGTGAGGAACTATGGCTACACCTTC.

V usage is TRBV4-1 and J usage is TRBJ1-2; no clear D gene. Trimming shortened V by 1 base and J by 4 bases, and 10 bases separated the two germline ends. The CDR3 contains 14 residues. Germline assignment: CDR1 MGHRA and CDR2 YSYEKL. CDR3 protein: CASSQVIGAYGYTF. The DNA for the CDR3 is TGCGCCAGCAGCCAAGTAATCGGTGCCTATGGCTACACCTTC.

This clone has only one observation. DNA for the CDR3: TGCGCCAGCAGCGCCTTTGGACAGAACACTGAAGCTTTCTTT. This encodes CASSAFGQNTEAFF. The rearrangement uses TRBV5-1 and TRBJ1-1, with TRBD1 as a possible D gene (5 bases). Trimming pared 4 bases from V and 1 base from J, leaving 11 bases between. CDR1 SGHRS and CDR2 YFSETQ come from the germline V gene. The CDR3 totals 14 residues.

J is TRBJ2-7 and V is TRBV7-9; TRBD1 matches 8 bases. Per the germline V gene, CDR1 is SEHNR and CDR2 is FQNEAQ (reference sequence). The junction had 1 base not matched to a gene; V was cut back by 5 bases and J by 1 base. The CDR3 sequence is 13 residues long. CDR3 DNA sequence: TGTGCCAGCAGCGACAGGGGTTCCTACGAGCAGTACTTC. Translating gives CASSDRGSYEQYF.

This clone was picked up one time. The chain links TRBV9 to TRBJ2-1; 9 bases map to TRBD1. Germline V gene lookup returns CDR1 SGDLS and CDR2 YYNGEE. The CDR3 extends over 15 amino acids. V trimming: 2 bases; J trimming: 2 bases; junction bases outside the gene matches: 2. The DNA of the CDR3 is TGTGCCAGCAGCGTCCGGGACAGGGCCTACAATGAGCAGTTCTTC. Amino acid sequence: CASSVRDRAYNEQFF.

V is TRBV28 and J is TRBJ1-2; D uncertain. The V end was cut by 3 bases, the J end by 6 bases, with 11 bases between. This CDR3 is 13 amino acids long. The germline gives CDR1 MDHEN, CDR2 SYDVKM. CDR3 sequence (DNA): TGTGCCAGCAGTTTCCAGACTGTGCATGGCTACACCTTC. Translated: CASSFQTVHGYTF.

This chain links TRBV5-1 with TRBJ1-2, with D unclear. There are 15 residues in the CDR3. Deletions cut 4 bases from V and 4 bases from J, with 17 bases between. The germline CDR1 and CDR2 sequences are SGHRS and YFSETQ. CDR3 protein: CASSPEGWSGYGYTF. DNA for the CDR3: TGCGCCAGCAGCCCCGAGGGTTGGTCGGGCTATGGCTACACCTTC. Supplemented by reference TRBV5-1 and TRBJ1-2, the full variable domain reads KAGVTQTPRYLIKTRGQQVTLSCSPISGHRSVSWYQQTPGQGLQFLFEYFSETQRNKGNFPGRFSGRQFSNSRSEMNVSTLELGDSALYLCASSPEGWSGYGYTFGSGTRLTVV.

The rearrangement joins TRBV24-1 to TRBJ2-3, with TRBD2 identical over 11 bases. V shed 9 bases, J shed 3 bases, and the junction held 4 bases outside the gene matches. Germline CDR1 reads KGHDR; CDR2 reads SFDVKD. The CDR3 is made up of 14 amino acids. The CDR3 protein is CATETSGATDTQYF. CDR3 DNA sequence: TGTGCCACCGAGACTAGCGGGGCAACAGATACGCAGTATTTT.

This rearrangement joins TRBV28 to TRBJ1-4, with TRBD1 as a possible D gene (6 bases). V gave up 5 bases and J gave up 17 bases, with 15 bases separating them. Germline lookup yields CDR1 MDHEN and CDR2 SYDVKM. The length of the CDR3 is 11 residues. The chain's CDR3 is CASSLRQALFF. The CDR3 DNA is TGTGCCAGCAGTCTCAGACAGGCTCTCTTTTTT.

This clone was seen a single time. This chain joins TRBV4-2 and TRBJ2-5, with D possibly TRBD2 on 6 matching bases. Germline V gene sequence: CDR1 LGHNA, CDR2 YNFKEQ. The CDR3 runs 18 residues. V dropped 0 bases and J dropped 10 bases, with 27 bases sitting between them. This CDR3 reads CASSQDFARRDSRVNQYF. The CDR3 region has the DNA TGTGCCAGCAGCCAAGATTTTGCGAGAAGGGACTCAAGAGTTAACCAGTACTTC.

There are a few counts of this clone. The CDR3 nucleotides read TGTGCCAGCCAGCGGGACCTAAGCACAGATACGCAGTATTTT. Its protein is CASQRDLSTDTQYF. V usage is TRBV7-9 and J usage is TRBJ2-3; 7 bases are a match to TRBD2. This CDR3 is built from 14 residues. Unmatched junction bases numbered 5, after V lost 8 bases and J lost 0 bases. Germline CDR1 reads SEHNR; CDR2 reads FQNEAQ (reference sequence).

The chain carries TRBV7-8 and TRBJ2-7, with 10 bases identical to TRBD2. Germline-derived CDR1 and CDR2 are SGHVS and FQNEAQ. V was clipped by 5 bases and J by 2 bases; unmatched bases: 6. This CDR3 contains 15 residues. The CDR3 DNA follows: TGTGCCAGCAGCACCTGGACTAGCGGTCCCTACGAGCAGTACTTC. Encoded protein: CASSTWTSGPYEQYF.

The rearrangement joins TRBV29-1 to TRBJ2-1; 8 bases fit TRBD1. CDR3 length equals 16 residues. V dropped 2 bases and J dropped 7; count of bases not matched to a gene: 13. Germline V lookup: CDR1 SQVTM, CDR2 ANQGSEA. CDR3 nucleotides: TGCAGCGTTGAATCACCCGGGACAGGCCAGTTAAATGAGCAGTTCTTC. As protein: CSVESPGTGQLNEQFF.

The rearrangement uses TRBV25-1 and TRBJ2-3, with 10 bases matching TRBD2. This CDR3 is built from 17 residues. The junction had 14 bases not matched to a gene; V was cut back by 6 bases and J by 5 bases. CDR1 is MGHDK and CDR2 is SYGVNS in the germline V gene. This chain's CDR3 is CASSTPGKTSGLDTQYF. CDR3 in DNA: TGTGCCAGCAGCACGCCCGGGAAGACTAGCGGGTTAGATACGCAGTATTTT.